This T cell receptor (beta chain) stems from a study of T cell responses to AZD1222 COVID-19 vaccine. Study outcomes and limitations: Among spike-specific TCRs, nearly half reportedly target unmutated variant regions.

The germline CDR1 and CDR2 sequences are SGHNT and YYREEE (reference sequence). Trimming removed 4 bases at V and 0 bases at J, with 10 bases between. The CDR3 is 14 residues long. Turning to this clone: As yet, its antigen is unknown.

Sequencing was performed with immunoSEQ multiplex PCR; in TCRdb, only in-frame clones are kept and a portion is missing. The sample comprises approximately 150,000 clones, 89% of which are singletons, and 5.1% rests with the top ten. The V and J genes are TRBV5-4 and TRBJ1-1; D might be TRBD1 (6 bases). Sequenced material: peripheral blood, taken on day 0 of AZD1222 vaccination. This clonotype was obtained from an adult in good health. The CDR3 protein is CASSLGGLNTEAFF. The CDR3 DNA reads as TGTGCCAGCAGCCTGGGGGGGCTGAACACTGAAGCTTTCTTT.